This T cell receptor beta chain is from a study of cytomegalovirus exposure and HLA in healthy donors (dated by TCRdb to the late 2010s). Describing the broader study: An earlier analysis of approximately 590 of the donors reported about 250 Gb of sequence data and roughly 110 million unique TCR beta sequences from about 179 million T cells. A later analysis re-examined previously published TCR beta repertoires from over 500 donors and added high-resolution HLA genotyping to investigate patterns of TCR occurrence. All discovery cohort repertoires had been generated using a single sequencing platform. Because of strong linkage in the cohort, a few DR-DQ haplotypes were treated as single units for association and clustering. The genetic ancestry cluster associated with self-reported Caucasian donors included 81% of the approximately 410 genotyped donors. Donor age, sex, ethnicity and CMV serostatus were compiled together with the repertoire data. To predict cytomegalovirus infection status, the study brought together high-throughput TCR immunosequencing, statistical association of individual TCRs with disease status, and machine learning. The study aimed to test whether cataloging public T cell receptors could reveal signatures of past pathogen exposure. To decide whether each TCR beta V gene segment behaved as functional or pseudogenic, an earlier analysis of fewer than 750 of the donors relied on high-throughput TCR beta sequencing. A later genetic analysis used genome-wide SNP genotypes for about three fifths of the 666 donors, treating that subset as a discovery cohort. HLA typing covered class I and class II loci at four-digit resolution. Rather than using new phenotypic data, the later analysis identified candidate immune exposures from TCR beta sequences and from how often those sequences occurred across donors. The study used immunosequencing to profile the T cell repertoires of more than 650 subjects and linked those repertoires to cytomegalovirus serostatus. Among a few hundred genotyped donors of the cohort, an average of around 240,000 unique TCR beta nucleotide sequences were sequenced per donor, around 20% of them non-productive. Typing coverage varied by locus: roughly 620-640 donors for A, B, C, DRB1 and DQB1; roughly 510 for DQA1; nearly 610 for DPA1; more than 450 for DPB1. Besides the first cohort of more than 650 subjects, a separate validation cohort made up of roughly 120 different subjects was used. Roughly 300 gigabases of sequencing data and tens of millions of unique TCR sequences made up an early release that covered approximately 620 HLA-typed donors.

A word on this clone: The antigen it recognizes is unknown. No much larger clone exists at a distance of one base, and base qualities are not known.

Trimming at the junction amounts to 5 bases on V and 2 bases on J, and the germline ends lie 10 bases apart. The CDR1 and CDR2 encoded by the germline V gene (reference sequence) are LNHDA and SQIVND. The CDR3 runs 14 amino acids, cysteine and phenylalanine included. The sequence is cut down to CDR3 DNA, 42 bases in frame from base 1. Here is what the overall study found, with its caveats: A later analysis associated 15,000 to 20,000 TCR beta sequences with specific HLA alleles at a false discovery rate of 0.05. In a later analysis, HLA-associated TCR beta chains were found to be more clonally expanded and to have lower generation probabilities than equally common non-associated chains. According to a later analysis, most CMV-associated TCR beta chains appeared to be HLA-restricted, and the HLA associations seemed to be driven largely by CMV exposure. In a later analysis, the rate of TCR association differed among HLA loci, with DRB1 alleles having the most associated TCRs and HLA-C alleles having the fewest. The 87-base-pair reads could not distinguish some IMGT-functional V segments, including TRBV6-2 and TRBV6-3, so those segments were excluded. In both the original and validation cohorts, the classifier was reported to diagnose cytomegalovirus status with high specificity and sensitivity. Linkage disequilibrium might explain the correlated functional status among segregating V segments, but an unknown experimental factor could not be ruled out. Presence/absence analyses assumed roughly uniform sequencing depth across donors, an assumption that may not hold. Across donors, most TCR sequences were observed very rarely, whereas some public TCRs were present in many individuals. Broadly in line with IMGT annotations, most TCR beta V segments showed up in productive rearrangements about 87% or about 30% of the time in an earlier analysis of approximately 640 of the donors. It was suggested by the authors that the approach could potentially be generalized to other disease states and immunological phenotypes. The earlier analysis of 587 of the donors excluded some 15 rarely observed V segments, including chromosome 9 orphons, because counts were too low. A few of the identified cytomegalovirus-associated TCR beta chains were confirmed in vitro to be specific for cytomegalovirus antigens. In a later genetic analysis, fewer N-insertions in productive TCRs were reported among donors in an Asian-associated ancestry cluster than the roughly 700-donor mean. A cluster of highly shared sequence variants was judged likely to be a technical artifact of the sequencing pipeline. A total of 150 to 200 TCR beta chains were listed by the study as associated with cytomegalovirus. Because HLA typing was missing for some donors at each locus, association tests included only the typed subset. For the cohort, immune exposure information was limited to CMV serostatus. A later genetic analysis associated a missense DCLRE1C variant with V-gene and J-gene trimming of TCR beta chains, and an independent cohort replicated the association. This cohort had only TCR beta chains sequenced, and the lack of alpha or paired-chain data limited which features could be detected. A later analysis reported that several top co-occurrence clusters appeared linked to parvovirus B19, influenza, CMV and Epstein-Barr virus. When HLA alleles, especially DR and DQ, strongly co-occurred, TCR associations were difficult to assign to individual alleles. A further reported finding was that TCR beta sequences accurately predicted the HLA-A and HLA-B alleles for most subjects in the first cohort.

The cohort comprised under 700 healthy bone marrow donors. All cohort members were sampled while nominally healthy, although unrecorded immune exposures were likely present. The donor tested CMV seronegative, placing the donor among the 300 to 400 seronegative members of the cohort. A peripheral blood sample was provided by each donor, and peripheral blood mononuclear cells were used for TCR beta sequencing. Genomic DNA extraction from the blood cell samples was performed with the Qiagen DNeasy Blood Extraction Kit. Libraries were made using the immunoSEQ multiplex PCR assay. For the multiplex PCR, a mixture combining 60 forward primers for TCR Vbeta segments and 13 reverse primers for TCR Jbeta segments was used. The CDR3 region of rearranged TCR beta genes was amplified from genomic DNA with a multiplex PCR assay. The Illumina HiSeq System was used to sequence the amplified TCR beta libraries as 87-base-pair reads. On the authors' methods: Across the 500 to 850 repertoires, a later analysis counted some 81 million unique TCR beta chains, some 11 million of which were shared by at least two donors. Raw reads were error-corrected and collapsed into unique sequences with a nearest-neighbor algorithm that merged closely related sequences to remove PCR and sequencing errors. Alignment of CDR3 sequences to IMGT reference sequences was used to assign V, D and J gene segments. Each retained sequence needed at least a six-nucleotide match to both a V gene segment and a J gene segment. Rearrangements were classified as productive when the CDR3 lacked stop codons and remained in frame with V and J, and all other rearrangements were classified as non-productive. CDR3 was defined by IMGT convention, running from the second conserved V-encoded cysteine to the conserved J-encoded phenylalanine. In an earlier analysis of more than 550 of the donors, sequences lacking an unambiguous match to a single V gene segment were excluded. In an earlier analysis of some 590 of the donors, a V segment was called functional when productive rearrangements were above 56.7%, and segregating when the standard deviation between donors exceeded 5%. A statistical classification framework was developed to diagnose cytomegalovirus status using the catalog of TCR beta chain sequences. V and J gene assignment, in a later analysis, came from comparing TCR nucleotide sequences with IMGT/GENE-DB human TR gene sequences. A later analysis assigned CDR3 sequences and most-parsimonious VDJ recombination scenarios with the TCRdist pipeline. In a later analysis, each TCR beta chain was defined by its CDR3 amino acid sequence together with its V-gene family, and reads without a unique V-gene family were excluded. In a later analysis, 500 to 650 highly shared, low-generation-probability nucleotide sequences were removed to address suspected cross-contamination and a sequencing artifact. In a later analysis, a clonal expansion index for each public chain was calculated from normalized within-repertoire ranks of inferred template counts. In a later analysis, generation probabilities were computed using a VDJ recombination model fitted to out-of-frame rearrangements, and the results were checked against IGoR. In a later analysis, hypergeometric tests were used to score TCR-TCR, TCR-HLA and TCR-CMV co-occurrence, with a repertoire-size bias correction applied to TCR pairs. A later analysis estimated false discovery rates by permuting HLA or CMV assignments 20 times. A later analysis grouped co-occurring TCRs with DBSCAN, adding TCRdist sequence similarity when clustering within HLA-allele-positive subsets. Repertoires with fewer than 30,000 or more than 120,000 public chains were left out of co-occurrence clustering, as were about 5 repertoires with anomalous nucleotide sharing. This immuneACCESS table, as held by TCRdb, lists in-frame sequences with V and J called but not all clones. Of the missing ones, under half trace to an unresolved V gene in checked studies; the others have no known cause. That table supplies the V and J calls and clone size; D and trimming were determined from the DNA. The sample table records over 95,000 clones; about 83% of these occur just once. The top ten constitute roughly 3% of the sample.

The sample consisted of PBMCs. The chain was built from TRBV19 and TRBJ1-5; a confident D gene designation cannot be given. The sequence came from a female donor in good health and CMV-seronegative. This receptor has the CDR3 CASSEVPRNQPQHF. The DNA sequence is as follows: TGTGCCAGTAGTGAGGTACCGCGCAATCAGCCCCAGCATTTT.